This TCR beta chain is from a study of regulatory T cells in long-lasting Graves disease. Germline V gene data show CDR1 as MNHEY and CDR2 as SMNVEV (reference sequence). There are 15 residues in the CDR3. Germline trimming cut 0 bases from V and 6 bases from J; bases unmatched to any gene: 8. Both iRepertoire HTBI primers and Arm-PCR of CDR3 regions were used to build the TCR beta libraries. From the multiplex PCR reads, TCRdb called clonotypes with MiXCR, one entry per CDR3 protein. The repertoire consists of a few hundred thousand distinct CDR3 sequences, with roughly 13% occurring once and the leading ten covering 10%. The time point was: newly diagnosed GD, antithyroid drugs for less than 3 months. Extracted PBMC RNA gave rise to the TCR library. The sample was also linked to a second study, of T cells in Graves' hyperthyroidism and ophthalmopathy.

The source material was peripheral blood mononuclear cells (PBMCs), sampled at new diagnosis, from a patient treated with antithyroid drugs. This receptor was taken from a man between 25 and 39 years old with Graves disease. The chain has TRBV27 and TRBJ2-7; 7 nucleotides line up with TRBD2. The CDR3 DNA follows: TGTGCCAGCAGTTTATCCCCTAGCGGCCCCACCGAGCAGTACTTC. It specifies CASSLSPSGPTEQYF.